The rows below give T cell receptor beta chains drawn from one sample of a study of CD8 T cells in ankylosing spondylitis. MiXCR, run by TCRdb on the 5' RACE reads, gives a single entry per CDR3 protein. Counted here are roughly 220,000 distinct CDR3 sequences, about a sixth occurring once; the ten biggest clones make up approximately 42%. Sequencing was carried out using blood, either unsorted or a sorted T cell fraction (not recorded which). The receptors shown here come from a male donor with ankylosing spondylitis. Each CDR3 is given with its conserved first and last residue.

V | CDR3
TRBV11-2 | CASSVGNEQFF
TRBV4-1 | CASSQVGNAEQFF
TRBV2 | CASSKDRTSGNTIYF
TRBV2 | CASSEPGTGGNNEQYF
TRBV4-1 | CASSQEGQGSYNEQFF
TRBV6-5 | CASSYAGNEQFF
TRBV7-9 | CASSHRQGIYEQYF
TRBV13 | CASSLQAGANVLTF
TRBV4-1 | CASSRPGAGSTEAFF
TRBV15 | CATSRVPGLAEETQYF
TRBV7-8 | CASSLAAGTMNTEAFF
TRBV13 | CASSHRLGGGELFF
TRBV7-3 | CASSLTNDGNTEAFF
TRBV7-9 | CASSLPGSYEQYF
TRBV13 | CASSGGVGNTGELFF
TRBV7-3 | CASRLGQHTEAFF
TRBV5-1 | CASSSTNSGANVLTF
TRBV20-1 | CSARDRLAVTSTDTQYF
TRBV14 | CASSQWGAYEQYF
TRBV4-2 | CASSQVEGSYNEQFF
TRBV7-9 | CASSLMVSEIQETQYF
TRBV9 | CASSDLTGRQFF
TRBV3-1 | CASSQVTGQTYGYTF
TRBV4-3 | CASSQDRRGGPYNEQFF
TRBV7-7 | CASRGWDASVAYEQYF
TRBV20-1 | CSARWDSHRYEQYF
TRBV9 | CASSGRQVPVVFF
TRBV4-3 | CASSQEGRVQETQYF
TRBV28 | CASSLPAGGGSYEQYF
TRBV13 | CASSLAPAEGLNEQFF
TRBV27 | CASSFQGLAGEGTTGELFF
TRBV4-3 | CASSQDRDYEQYF
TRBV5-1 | CASSLNAYEQYF
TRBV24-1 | CATSRQGDEQYF
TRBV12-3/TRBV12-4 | CASSPTPGRTLEGTGELFF
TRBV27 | CASSPGRVLGDYGYTF
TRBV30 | CACFDIQEQFF
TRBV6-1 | CASMRSEGTEAFF
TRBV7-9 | CASSYPTLSYNEQFF
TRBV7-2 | CASSLAGTSGSRTGELFF